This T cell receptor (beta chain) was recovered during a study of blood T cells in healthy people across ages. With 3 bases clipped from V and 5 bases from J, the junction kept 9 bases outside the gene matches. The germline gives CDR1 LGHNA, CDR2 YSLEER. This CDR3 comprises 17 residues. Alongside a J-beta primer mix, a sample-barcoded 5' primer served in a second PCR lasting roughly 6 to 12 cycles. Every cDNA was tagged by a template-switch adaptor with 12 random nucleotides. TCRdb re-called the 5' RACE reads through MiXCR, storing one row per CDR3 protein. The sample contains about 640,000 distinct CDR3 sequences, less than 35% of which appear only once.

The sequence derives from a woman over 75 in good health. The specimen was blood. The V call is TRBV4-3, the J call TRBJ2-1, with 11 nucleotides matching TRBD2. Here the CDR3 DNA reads TGCGCCAGCAGCCAGGCCTCTAGCGGGGGGCTTAACAATGAGCAGTTCTTC. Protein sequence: CASSQASSGGLNNEQFF.